This TCR beta chain was captured by sequencing in a study of T cells in Graves' hyperthyroidism and ophthalmopathy. Study findings and constraints: Blood also held most thyroid clonotypes expanded beyond 0.001. Ophthalmopathy got predicted by the model a median about 6.7 months before its onset.

Calling Graves' hyperthyroidism stable meant ophthalmopathy did not progress within 18 months. Diagnosis rested on symptoms, serum thyroxine and TRAb, thyroid ultrasound, and orbital computed tomography. RNA transcripts yielded amplified TCR beta CDR3 regions. In the first-round RT-PCR of the TCR CDR3, the HTBI primer set was used. TCRdb redid the calling of the multiplex PCR reads with MiXCR, one entry per CDR3 protein. The profile shows 450,000 to 700,000 distinct CDR3 sequences, 40% to 55% of them singletons. In its sample, this clonotype was seen a few times. Its matching antigen is unknown. The sequenced material came from peripheral blood or thyroid tissue (not recorded which). This clonotype originated in a woman aged 18 to 35 with Graves' hyperthyroidism.

The CDR3 sequence: CAWRELREGDLYEQYF. Written as DNA, the CDR3 is TGTGCCTGGAGGGAGCTCAGGGAGGGGGATTTGTACGAGCAGTACTTC. The chain has TRBV30 and TRBJ2-7, with TRBD2 as a possible D gene (7 bases). Trimming pared 3 bases from V and 4 bases from J, leaving 22 bases between. Germline V gene sequence: CDR1 GTSNPN, CDR2 SVGIG (reference sequence). The CDR3 length is 16 residues.